These 19 T cell receptor beta chains were sequenced from one sample in a study of T-cell reconstitution after alpha-beta-depleted transplantation in children. The TCRbeta library incorporated unique molecular identifiers. TCRdb passed the PCR reads through MiXCR, listing each CDR3 protein once. Among about 830,000 distinct CDR3 sequences listed, under 20% were seen once. The sequencing here drew on PBMCs, mostly from graft donor cells, taken 360 days after TCRalphabeta/CD19-depleted stem cell transplant. These receptors were collected from a male patient younger than 18 who had a stem cell transplant for acute lymphoblastic leukemia, so the T cells may come from the graft donor.

J is TRBJ1-1 and V is TRBV7-2; D is unresolved. Per the germline V gene, CDR1 is SGHTA and CDR2 is FQGNSA. V was cut by 1 base and J by 10 bases, with 13 bases left in between. This CDR3 has 13 amino acids. The CDR3 DNA reads TGTGCCAGCAGCTTAGGCGCGACCCGCGGAGCTTTCTTT. Translated, it gives CASSLGATRGAFF.

V and J are TRBV5-1 and TRBJ2-7; D not certain. This CDR3 region has 15 residues. The germline V gene has CDR1 SGHRS and CDR2 YFSETQ. V dropped 0 bases and J dropped 5 bases, with 15 bases sitting between them. The DNA of the CDR3 is TGCGCCAGCAGCTTGGAGTCAGGCTACCCCCACGAGCAGTACTTC. This codes for CASSLESGYPHEQYF.

The J gene is TRBJ2-7, the V gene TRBV27; TRBD2 is a possible D gene (5 bases). V lost 6 bases and J 2 bases, leaving 11 bases between the germline ends. The germline V gene encodes CDR1 MNHEY and CDR2 SMNVEV (reference sequence). This CDR3 has 13 amino acids. The CDR3 DNA follows: TGTGCCAGCAGCGACGGGATCACCTACGAGCAGTACTTC. This encodes CASSDGITYEQYF.

J is TRBJ2-5 and V is TRBV7-9; 9 bases are a match to TRBD1. The CDR3 runs 15 residues. The J segment lost 5 bases and the V segment lost 5 bases, leaving 9 bases of the junction unmatched. From germline, CDR1 is SEHNR and CDR2 FQNEAQ (reference sequence). The CDR3 DNA sequence: TGTGCCAGCAGCCTCAACAGGGGGCGCAGGGAGACCCAGTACTTC. Translating it yields CASSLNRGRRETQYF.

The V and J genes are TRBV28 and TRBJ2-7; possible D gene TRBD1, 6 bases. The CDR3 is made up of 16 amino acids. V was trimmed by 4 bases and J by 5 bases, leaving 21 bases between them. The germline V gene encodes CDR1 MDHEN and CDR2 SYDVKM. CDR3: CASSSPPYRVGNEQYF. CDR3 sequence (DNA): TGTGCCAGCAGTTCGCCCCCTTACAGGGTTGGAAACGAGCAGTACTTC.

In this sample, this clonotype turned up a few times. V is TRBV29-1 and J is TRBJ2-1; 7 bases align to TRBD2. The V gene's germline CDR1 is SQVTM and CDR2 ANQGSEA. V dropped 3 bases and J dropped 9; count of bases not matched to a gene: 8. CDR3 length equals 13 residues. The CDR3 loop reads CSVEGQRDSEQFF. The CDR3 DNA sequence: TGCAGCGTTGAGGGCCAGCGGGATAGTGAGCAGTTCTTC.

The table lists this clonotype with many counts. The genes are TRBV2 and TRBJ2-1; D remains unclear. Germline lookup yields CDR1 SNHLY and CDR2 FYNNEI. The V end was cut by 4 bases, the J end by 3 bases, with 10 bases between. CDR3 length equals 14 residues. CDR3 protein: CASSALSRYNEQFF. Here the CDR3 DNA reads TGTGCCAGCAGTGCTCTATCCCGCTACAATGAGCAGTTCTTC.

The chain employs TRBV10-3 and TRBJ2-7, with D possibly being TRBD2 (5 bases). The germline V gene has CDR1 ENHRY and CDR2 SYGVKD. V was trimmed by 0 bases and J by 2 bases, leaving 11 bases between them. This CDR3 comprises 15 residues. The CDR3 protein is CAISESEGIAYEQYF. Written as DNA, the CDR3 is TGTGCCATCAGTGAGTCAGAGGGAATCGCCTACGAGCAGTACTTC.

CDR3 residues: CASGLVISGSGASTDTQYF. In DNA form, the CDR3 reads TGTGCTAGTGGTTTGGTAATTTCCGGCTCAGGAGCTAGCACAGATACGCAGTATTTT. The chain recombines TRBV12-5 with TRBJ2-3; D uncertain. This CDR3 is 19 amino acids long. Germline lookup yields CDR1 LGHNT and CDR2 FRNRAP. V lost 0 bases, J lost 0 bases, and 19 bases lay in between.

V usage is TRBV5-1 and J usage is TRBJ2-7; the D is unclear. Germline values: CDR1 SGHRS, CDR2 YFSETQ. CDR3 length: 9 amino acids. CDR3 sequence (DNA): TGCGCCAGCAGCTTGGAAGGTGGGGTC. Translation gives CASSLEGGV.

This clonotype was seen a handful of times. The rearrangement joins TRBV19 to TRBJ2-1; a possible D gene is TRBD1 (6 bases). The CDR3 contains 13 residues. V was trimmed by 8 bases and J by 1 base, leaving 9 bases between them. Germline values: CDR1 LNHDA, CDR2 SQIVND (reference sequence). CDR3 amino acids: CASCQGSYNEQFF. As DNA, the CDR3 is TGTGCCAGTTGTCAGGGGTCCTACAATGAGCAGTTCTTC.

The CDR3 coding sequence is TGCAGCGTTGAAGAAGGTGAAGCTTTCTTT. Residues: CSVEEGEAFF. The V gene is TRBV29-1, the J gene TRBJ1-1; D remains ambiguous. The CDR3 loop spans 10 amino acids. The V end was cut by 0 bases, the J end by 7 bases, with 3 bases between. In germline, CDR1 is SQVTM, CDR2 ANQGSEA.

V is TRBV3-1 and J is TRBJ2-1, with 7 bases lining up with TRBD2. The ends lost 0 bases at V and 6 bases at J; junction bases unmatched: 5. Per the germline V gene, CDR1 is LGHDT and CDR2 is YNNKEL (reference sequence). The CDR3 has 15 amino acids. For the CDR3, the DNA is TGTGCCAGCAGCCAAGATTGGGCTAGCGGCAATGAGCAGTTCTTC. Translating gives CASSQDWASGNEQFF.

The CDR3 protein is CASSHRLIRDEQFF. Written as DNA, the CDR3 is TGCGCCAGCAGCCACCGACTCATTAGGGATGAGCAGTTCTTC. The gene calls are TRBV4-1 and TRBJ2-1; D is uncertain. The CDR3 contains 14 residues. Germline CDR1 and CDR2: MGHRA and YSYEKL. V lost 3 bases to trimming and J lost 8 bases, with 14 bases between them.

In this sample, this clonotype turned up many times. This chain connects TRBV5-4 to TRBJ2-1, with D hard to call. Germline V gene lookup returns CDR1 SGHNT and CDR2 YYREEE (reference sequence). The CDR3 has 13 amino acids. Between the trimmed V and J ends, which lost 0 bases and 5 bases, there was a span of 6 bases. In DNA, the CDR3 is TGTGCCAGCAGCTTGGTGGCGGACAATGAGCAGTTCTTC. It specifies CASSLVADNEQFF. The full variable domain, rest sourced from reference TRBV5-4 and TRBJ2-1, is ETGVTQSPTHLIKTRGQQVTLRCSSQSGHNTVSWYQQALGQGPQFIFQYYREEENGRGNFPPRFSGLQFPNYSSELNVNALELDDSALYLCASSLVADNEQFFGPGTRLTVL.

This clonotype was seen only a few times. The V call is TRBV11-2, the J call TRBJ2-7; 7 nucleotides match TRBD1. Germline values: CDR1 SGHAT, CDR2 FQNNGV. With V trimmed by 5 bases and J by 0 bases, 10 bases remained unmatched. This CDR3 has 16 residues. CDR3 nucleotides: TGTGCCAGCAGCACCTACAGGGGCCAAATCTCCTACGAGCAGTACTTC. Translated, it gives CASSTYRGQISYEQYF.

This clonotype has a handful of counts. This rearrangement joins TRBV2 to TRBJ1-5; D is ambiguous. The CDR3 sequence is 15 residues long. Germline CDR1 SNHLY, CDR2 FYNNEI. The V end lost 3 bases, the J end lost 2 bases, and 11 bases lay between the germline ends. The chain's CDR3 is CASSDKPFGNQPQHF. CDR3 nucleotides: TGTGCCAGCAGTGACAAGCCCTTCGGCAATCAGCCCCAGCATTTT.

This clonotype was counted a few times. The chain uses TRBV11-2 and TRBJ2-7, with D tentatively TRBD2 (5 bases). CDR1 and CDR2 (germline): SGHAT, FQNNGV. V lost 2 bases, J lost 3 bases, and 14 bases lay in between. The CDR3 is 15 residues long. The CDR3 nucleotides read TGTGCCAGCAGCTTACGCACGGGAATCCTCTACGAGCAGTACTTC. Translating gives CASSLRTGILYEQYF.

This clonotype occurred a few times. V gene TRBV27 combines with J gene TRBJ2-7; 8 nucleotides align to TRBD1. The CDR3 has 15 amino acids. The germline V gene has CDR1 MNHEY and CDR2 SMNVEV (reference sequence). Trimming at V came to 2 bases and at J to 3 bases, leaving 6 bases not matched to a gene. The CDR3 region is CASSLVAGGVYEQYF. The CDR3, as DNA: TGTGCCAGCAGTTTAGTGGCAGGGGGCGTCTACGAGCAGTACTTC.